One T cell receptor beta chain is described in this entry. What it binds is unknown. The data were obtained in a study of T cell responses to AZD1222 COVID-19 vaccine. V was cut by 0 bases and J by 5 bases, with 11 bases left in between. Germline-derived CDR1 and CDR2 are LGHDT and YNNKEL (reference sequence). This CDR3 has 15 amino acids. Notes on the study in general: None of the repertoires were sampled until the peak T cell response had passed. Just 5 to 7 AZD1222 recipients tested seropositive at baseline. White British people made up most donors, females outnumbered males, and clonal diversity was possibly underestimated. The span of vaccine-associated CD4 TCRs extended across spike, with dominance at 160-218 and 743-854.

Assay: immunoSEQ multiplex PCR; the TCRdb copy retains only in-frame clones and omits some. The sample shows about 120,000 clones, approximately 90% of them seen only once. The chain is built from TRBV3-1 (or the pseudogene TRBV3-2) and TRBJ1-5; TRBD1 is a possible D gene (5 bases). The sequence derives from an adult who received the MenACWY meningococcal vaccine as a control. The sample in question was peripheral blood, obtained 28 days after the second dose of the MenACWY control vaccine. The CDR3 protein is CASSQDGGAHQPQHF. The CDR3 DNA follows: TGTGCCAGCAGCCAAGATGGAGGGGCCCATCAGCCCCAGCATTTT.